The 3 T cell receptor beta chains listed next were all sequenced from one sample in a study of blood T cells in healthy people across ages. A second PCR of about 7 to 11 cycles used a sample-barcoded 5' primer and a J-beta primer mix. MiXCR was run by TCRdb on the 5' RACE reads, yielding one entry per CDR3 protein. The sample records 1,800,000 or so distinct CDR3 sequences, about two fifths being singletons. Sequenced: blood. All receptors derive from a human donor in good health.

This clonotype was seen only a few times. The CDR3 region has the DNA TGTGCCAGCAGCACTTCCAATTATGGCGGAACTGAAGCTTTCTTT. Its translation: CASSTSNYGGTEAFF. V is TRBV7-2 and J is TRBJ1-1; D gene uncertain. Germline CDR1 and CDR2: SGHTA and FQGNSA. This CDR3 comprises 15 residues. Trimming pared 5 bases from V and 5 bases from J, leaving 18 bases between.

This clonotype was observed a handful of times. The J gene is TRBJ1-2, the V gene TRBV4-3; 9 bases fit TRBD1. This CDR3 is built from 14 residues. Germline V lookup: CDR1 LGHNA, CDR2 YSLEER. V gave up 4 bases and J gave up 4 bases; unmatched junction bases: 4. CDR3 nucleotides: TGCGCCAGCAGCCGCGGACAGGGGAGCTATGGCTACACCTTC. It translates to CASSRGQGSYGYTF.

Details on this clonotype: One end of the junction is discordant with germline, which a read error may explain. The CDR3: CASSLVGTGADQGTQYF. CDR3 coding DNA: TGTGCCAGCAGCTTAGTGGGGACAGGGGCGGACCAAGGGACCCAGTACTTC. V and J are TRBV7-2 and TRBJ2-5, with 10 bases lining up with TRBD1. CDR3 length equals 17 residues. The germline V gene has CDR1 SGHTA and CDR2 FQGNSA.